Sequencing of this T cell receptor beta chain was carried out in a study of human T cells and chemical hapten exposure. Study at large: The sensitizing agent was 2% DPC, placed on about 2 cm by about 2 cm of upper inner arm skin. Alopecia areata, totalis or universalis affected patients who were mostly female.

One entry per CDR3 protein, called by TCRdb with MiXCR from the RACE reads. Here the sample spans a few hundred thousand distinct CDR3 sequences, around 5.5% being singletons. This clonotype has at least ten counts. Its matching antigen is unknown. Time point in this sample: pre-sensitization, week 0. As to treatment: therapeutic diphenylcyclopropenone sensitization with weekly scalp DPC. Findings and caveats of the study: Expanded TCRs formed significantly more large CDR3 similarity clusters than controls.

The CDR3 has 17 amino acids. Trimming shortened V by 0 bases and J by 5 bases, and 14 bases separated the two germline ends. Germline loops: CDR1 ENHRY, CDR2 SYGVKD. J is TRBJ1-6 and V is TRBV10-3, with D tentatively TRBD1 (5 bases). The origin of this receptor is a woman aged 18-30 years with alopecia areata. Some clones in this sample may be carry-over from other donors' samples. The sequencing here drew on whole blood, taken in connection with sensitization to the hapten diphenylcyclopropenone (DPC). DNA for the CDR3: TGTGCCATCAGTGAGTCTCTCGGGGCGGCGAATAATTCACCCCTCCACTTT. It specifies CAISESLGAANNSPLHF.